Below, 10 T cell receptor beta chains from the same sample are listed, as sequenced in a study of PD-1 blockade in classical Hodgkin lymphoma. Profiling relied on immunoSEQ multiplex PCR, and the TCRdb table lists in-frame clones only, not all of them. The sample lists around 50,000 clones, roughly 89% occurring once. Time point of the sample: cycle 4 day 1 (C4D1), after 6 weeks of nivolumab. Following autologous stem cell transplantation, relapse occurred in every patient, and exposure to brentuximab vedotin varied. The material sequenced was peripheral blood mononuclear cells (PBMCs), taken before the fourth cycle of nivolumab. All receptors derive from a human donor with classical Hodgkin lymphoma.

The J gene is TRBJ1-1, the V gene TRBV5-1, with D unclear. The V gene's germline CDR1 is SGHRS and CDR2 YFSETQ. The CDR3 runs to 15 residues. Between the trimmed V and J ends, which lost 2 bases and 0 bases, there was a span of 11 bases. CDR3 in amino acids: CASSFERYMNTEAFF. CDR3 bases: TGCGCCAGCAGCTTTGAAAGATACATGAACACTGAAGCTTTCTTT.

This clone was observed once. An end of the junction differs from the germline gene, which may be a read error. The V call is TRBV7-7, the J call TRBJ2-5; 8 nucleotides agree with TRBD2. CDR3 length: 15 amino acids. The germline V gene has CDR1 SSHAT and CDR2 FNYEAQ (reference sequence). The CDR3 spells CASSLGPAGEETQYF. The CDR3 DNA reads as TGTGCTAGCAGCTTAGGCCCAGCGGGGGAAGAGACCCAGTACTTC.

The genes are TRBV18 and TRBJ1-5; 7 bases fit TRBD1. The V segment lost 4 bases and the J segment 4 bases; nucleotides outside the gene matches: 4. Germline V CDR1 and CDR2: KGHSH, LQKENI. This CDR3 is built from 14 residues. CDR3 in amino acids: CASSLGTENQPQHF. CDR3 DNA: TGTGCCAGCTCACTCGGGACAGAGAATCAGCCCCAGCATTTT.

Here the CDR3 reads CASSLTSLITDTQYF. CDR3 sequence (DNA): TGCGCCAGCAGCTTGACTAGTCTGATCACAGATACGCAGTATTTT. J is TRBJ2-3 and V is TRBV5-1, with D tentatively TRBD2 (5 bases). This CDR3 contains 15 residues. Germline-derived CDR1 and CDR2 are SGHRS and YFSETQ. Trimming removed 1 base from V and 2 bases from J, with 11 bases in between.

This chain links TRBV29-1 with TRBJ2-2, with 7 bases identical to TRBD1. The CDR3 has 11 residues. CDR1 and CDR2 (germline): SQVTM, ANQGSEA. Trimming took 7 bases from V and 5 from J; bases not matched to a gene: 1. The CDR3: CSGQGTGELFF. CDR3 in DNA: TGCAGCGGACAGGGAACCGGGGAGCTGTTTTTT.

The J gene is TRBJ2-1, the V gene TRBV7-9, with D maybe TRBD2 (6 bases). CDR1 is SEHNR, CDR2 FQNEAQ, per germline (reference sequence). The germline V and J ends were trimmed by 3 bases and 0 bases, with 12 bases remaining between them. CDR3 length equals 16 residues. CDR3 sequence: CASSLMGLFSYNEQFF. CDR3 nucleotides: TGTGCCAGCAGCTTGATGGGACTCTTCTCCTACAATGAGCAGTTCTTC.

The chain carries TRBV11-2 and TRBJ2-5, with no clear D. The V end was cut by 2 bases, the J end by 5 bases, with 6 bases between. The length of the CDR3 is 12 residues. The germline CDR1 and CDR2 sequences are SGHAT and FQNNGV. CDR3 sequence: CASSLIPETQYF. CDR3 bases: TGTGCCAGCAGCTTAATCCCGGAGACCCAGTACTTC.

This clone was counted a single time. The chain links TRBV19 to TRBJ2-5; 11 bases are shared with TRBD1. In germline, CDR1 is LNHDA, CDR2 SQIVND (reference sequence). There are 16 residues in the CDR3. V shed 1 base, J shed 3 bases, and the junction held 4 bases outside the gene matches. The CDR3 loop reads CASSIVRTGGKETQYF. In nucleotides, the CDR3 is TGTGCCAGTAGTATAGTGAGGACAGGGGGCAAAGAGACCCAGTACTTC.

Only one count was recorded for this clone. The chain employs TRBV4-1 and TRBJ1-2, with D possibly being TRBD1 (5 bases). V lost 2 bases and J 2 bases, leaving 12 bases between the germline ends. Germline V gene data show CDR1 as MGHRA and CDR2 as YSYEKL. The CDR3 has 15 residues. The chain's CDR3 is CASSQFGAANYGYTF. In DNA form, the CDR3 reads TGCGCCAGCAGCCAATTTGGGGCAGCCAACTATGGCTACACCTTC.

The chain combines TRBV18 with TRBJ2-1; D might be TRBD2 (5 bases). The V gene's germline CDR1 is KGHSH and CDR2 LQKENI. There are 12 residues in the CDR3. Trimming took 2 bases from V and 10 from J, leaving 9 bases between them. The CDR3: CASSPGLQEQFF. The CDR3 bases are TGTGCCAGCTCACCAGGACTGCAGGAGCAGTTCTTC. The full variable domain, rest sourced from reference TRBV18 and TRBJ2-1, is NAGVMQNPRHLVRRRGQEARLRCSPMKGHSHVYWYRQLPEEGLKFMVYLQKENIIDESGMPKERFSAEFPKEGPSILRIQQVVRGDSAAYFCASSPGLQEQFFGPGTRLTVL.